The clone carrying this T cell receptor (beta chain) was detected only a few times. TCRdb itself ran the RT-PCR reads through MiXCR, one entry per CDR3 protein. Here the sample spans fewer than 650,000 distinct CDR3 sequences, over 10% being singletons. This sample is part of a study of response to subunit inactivated influenza vaccine. Germline CDR1 is DFQATT and CDR2 is SNEGSKA (reference sequence). V gave up 5 bases and J gave up 5 bases; unmatched junction bases: 6. The length of the CDR3 is 14 residues. The sequences come from PBMCs from blood, collected 35 to 45 days after vaccination. The chain uses TRBV20-1 and TRBJ1-5; the match to TRBD1 covers 10 bases. This TCR was recovered from a man aged 50-60 years who received an inactivated influenza vaccine. The CDR3 DNA is TGCAGTGCTGGTTTAGGGACAGGGGATCAGCCCCAGCATTTT. Encoded protein: CSAGLGTGDQPQHF.